This note documents a single T cell receptor beta chain sequence. This sample is drawn from a study of shared T cell receptors in the human thymus. V shed 3 bases and J shed 0 bases, with 18 bases lying between them. Germline loops: CDR1 WNHNN, CDR2 SYGVQD (reference sequence). This CDR3 has 18 residues. Using immunoSEQ multiplex PCR, the repertoire was profiled, and TCRdb retains in-frame clones only, with some absent. This table holds hundreds of thousands of clones, 70% to 90% found once. This sample also belongs to another study, concerning human thymus T cells. That study adds: Related work showed strongly overlapping thymic repertoires across unrelated individuals.

The chain carries TRBV10-1 and TRBJ1-3; tentatively, D is TRBD1 (5 bases). Sequencing was carried out using thymocytes. This TCR came from a boy under two years old with a congenital heart defect. Here the CDR3 DNA reads TGCGCCAGCAGTGAAGGGGCCGTACCACTGACCTCTGGAAACACCATATATTTT. Translating it yields CASSEGAVPLTSGNTIYF.